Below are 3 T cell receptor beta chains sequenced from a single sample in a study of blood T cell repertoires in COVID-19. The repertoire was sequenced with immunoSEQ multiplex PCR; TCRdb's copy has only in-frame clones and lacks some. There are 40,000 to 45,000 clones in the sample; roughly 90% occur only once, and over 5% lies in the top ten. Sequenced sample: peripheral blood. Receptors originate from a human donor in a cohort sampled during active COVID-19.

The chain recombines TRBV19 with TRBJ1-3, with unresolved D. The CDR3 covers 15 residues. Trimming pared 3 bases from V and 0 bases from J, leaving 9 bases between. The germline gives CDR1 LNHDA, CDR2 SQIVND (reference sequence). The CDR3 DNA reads TGTGCCAGTAGTATCCCCGGAGCCTCTGGAAACACCATATATTTT. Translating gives CASSIPGASGNTIYF.

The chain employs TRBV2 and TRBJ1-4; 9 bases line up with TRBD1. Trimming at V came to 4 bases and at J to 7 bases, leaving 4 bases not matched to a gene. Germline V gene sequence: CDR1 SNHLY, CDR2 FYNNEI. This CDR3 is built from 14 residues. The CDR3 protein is CASSVQGAGEKLFF. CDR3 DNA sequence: TGTGCCAGCAGTGTACAGGGGGCAGGTGAAAAACTGTTTTTT.

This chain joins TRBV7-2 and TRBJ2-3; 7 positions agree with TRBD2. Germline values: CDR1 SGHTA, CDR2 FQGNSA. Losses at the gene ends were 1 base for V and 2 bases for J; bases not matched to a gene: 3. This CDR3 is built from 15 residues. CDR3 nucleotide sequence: TGTGCCAGCAGCTTAGTAGCGGGCCCCACAGATACGCAGTATTTT. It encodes CASSLVAGPTDTQYF.